A single sample is the source of the 17 T cell receptor beta chains below, sequenced in a study of T cell changes during pregnancy in multiple sclerosis. Measured with immunoSEQ multiplex PCR; TCRdb has only the in-frame clones, and not every one. The sample carries 65,000 to 85,000 clones, almost 90% recorded once. Sequencing was performed on peripheral blood, taken after pregnancy. Receptors were obtained from a female donor in good health, enrolled as a control in a pregnancy study.

V is TRBV19 and J is TRBJ2-3; 7 bases are a match to TRBD2. CDR1 and CDR2 from the germline V gene are LNHDA and SQIVND (reference sequence). Unmatched junction bases numbered 10, after V lost 7 bases and J lost 3 bases. This CDR3 is 15 amino acids long. For the CDR3, the DNA is TGTGCCAGTACCATGGGAGGGTTTAAAACAGATACGCAGTATTTT. Its protein is CASTMGGFKTDTQYF.

V gene TRBV4-3 combines with J gene TRBJ1-4; tentative D call: TRBD1 (5 bases). Germline CDR1 and CDR2: LGHNA and YSLEER. The CDR3 is 17 amino acids. The V and J ends lost 1 base and 4 bases respectively, with 16 bases between them. CDR3 nucleotides: TGCGCCAGCAGCCAAGCAACAGGACCCGGGGGTAATGAAAAACTGTTTTTT. It yields the protein CASSQATGPGGNEKLFF.

The chain links TRBV30 to TRBJ2-1, with 7 bases that match TRBD2. This CDR3 region has 15 residues. Per the germline V gene, CDR1 is GTSNPN and CDR2 is SVGIG (reference sequence). V was clipped by 3 bases and J by 7 bases; unmatched bases: 12. The CDR3 loop is CAWSAFGGSSNEQFF. The CDR3 nucleotides read TGTGCCTGGAGCGCCTTTGGCGGGAGTTCAAATGAGCAGTTCTTC.

The chain employs TRBV6-5 and TRBJ1-1; tentative D call: TRBD1 (5 bases). V lost 2 bases and J lost 0, with 7 bases in between. This CDR3 contains 14 residues. Germline assignment: CDR1 MNHEY and CDR2 SVGAGI. In DNA, the CDR3 is TGTGCCAGCAGTTACAGACAGTTGAACACTGAAGCTTTCTTT. Protein sequence: CASSYRQLNTEAFF.

The J gene is TRBJ2-3, the V gene TRBV10-3, with TRBD1 matching over 9 bases. The CDR3 totals 16 residues. The germline gives CDR1 ENHRY, CDR2 SYGVKD. V lost 6 bases and J lost 1; bases outside the gene matches: 8. This CDR3 reads CAISPSTGGGTDTQYF. The CDR3 coding sequence is TGTGCCATCAGCCCCTCCACAGGGGGCGGCACAGATACGCAGTATTTT.

This clone was detected once. Relative to the germline gene, one junction end is altered; a read error may explain this. This chain joins TRBV5-4 and TRBJ1-1; D is ambiguous. The CDR3 has 14 residues. The germline gives CDR1 SGHNT, CDR2 YYREEE (reference sequence). This CDR3 is CASSLGHLNTKAFF. Here the CDR3 DNA reads TGTGCCAGCAGCTTGGGCCACCTGAACACTAAAGCTTTCTTT.

The V and J genes are TRBV7-2 and TRBJ2-7; the match to TRBD2 covers 8 bases. The germline CDR1 and CDR2 sequences are SGHTA and FQGNSA. The trim removed 2 bases at V and 2 bases at J, leaving 5 bases unmatched. There are 15 residues in the CDR3. DNA for the CDR3: TGTGCCAGCAGCTTACAGACGGGGGGGCCCTACGAGCAGTACTTC. Translated: CASSLQTGGPYEQYF.

The CDR3 loop is CASSLGGGSYNEQFF. Written as DNA, the CDR3 is TGTGCCAGCAGCTTAGGGGGGGGCTCCTACAATGAGCAGTTCTTC. The V gene is TRBV7-2, the J gene TRBJ2-1; 7 nucleotides line up with TRBD2. Germline assignment: CDR1 SGHTA and CDR2 FQGNSA. J was trimmed by 0 bases and V by 1 base; bases with no gene match: 0. The CDR3 contains 15 residues.

This chain links TRBV9 with TRBJ2-1; TRBD2 agrees at 13 bases. The CDR3 loop spans 17 amino acids. Unmatched junction bases numbered 6, after V lost 1 base and J lost 5 bases. CDR1 and CDR2 from the germline V gene are SGDLS and YYNGEE. The CDR3 sequence is CASSVRSGTSGDNEQFF. CDR3 nucleotides: TGTGCCAGCAGCGTAAGGTCGGGGACTAGCGGGGACAATGAGCAGTTCTTC.

This clone was detected once. This rearrangement joins TRBV6-6 to TRBJ2-5; no clear D. V lost 0 bases to trimming and J lost 2 bases, with 4 bases between them. The CDR3 covers 13 residues. CDR1 is MNHNY, CDR2 SVGAGI, per germline (reference sequence). The CDR3 region is CASSYSRQETQYF. The CDR3 bases are TGTGCCAGCAGTTACTCGAGACAAGAGACCCAGTACTTC.

The chain recombines TRBV25-1 with TRBJ1-2; TRBD1 aligns across 7 bases. Germline-derived CDR1 and CDR2 are MGHDK and SYGVNS. Trimming removed 2 bases from V and 6 bases from J; junction bases left unmatched: 9. This CDR3 region has 15 residues. The CDR3 DNA is TGTGCCAGCAGTGAACCCGACAGGGTTAGAGATGGCTACACCTTC. Translating it yields CASSEPDRVRDGYTF.

The gene calls are TRBV6-5 and TRBJ1-6; a weak D match, TRBD1 (5 bases). The CDR3 loop spans 14 amino acids. With 5 bases removed from V and 9 bases from J, the gap between germline ends came to 14 bases. The germline gives CDR1 MNHEY, CDR2 SVGAGI. The CDR3 coding sequence is TGTGCCAGCAGTGTCGGGGGGGATCGTTCACCCCTCCACTTT. Protein product: CASSVGGDRSPLHF.

The chain is built from TRBV30 and TRBJ1-1; perhaps TRBD1 as D (5 bases). The CDR3 runs to 11 residues. CDR1 is GTSNPN and CDR2 is SVGIG in the germline V gene (reference sequence). Trimming took off 3 bases at V and 11 bases at J, with 13 bases between the two ends. CDR3 in amino acids: CAWRWGVEAFF. The CDR3 DNA reads TGTGCCTGGAGATGGGGGGTCGAGGCTTTCTTT.

The V and J genes are TRBV18 and TRBJ2-1; D is possibly TRBD2 (6 bases). Germline V gene lookup returns CDR1 KGHSH and CDR2 LQKENI. There are 12 residues in the CDR3. V shed 6 bases and J shed 7 bases, with 10 bases lying between them. The CDR3 is CASSPGGNEQFF. The DNA for the CDR3 is TGTGCCAGCTCCCCCGGAGGGAATGAGCAGTTCTTC.

The rearrangement links TRBV5-1 to TRBJ2-1; no reliable D call. The CDR3 runs 13 residues. Germline-derived CDR1 and CDR2 are SGHRS and YFSETQ. V was trimmed by 1 base and J by 10 bases, leaving 12 bases between them. CDR3 residues: CASSLSTGREQFF. CDR3 DNA sequence: TGCGCCAGCAGCTTGTCTACGGGTCGGGAGCAGTTCTTC.

This clone was seen just once. The rearrangement uses TRBV20-1 and TRBJ2-7; no definite D call. The germline V gene encodes CDR1 DFQATT and CDR2 SNEGSKA (reference sequence). The germline V and J ends were trimmed by 0 bases and 5 bases, with 5 bases remaining between them. The CDR3 is made up of 11 amino acids. The CDR3 region is CSARDINEQYF. The CDR3 DNA reads TGCAGTGCTAGAGATATAAACGAGCAGTACTTC.

The chain carries TRBV6-4 and TRBJ1-3; TRBD1 matches 9 bases. The ends lost 4 bases at V and 8 bases at J; junction bases unmatched: 9. The CDR3 contains 15 residues. Germline V CDR1 and CDR2: MRHNA, SNTAGT. The CDR3 DNA sequence: TGTGCCAGCAGTGCCCTCTGGGACAGGGAAGACACCATATATTTT. This codes for CASSALWDREDTIYF.